This TCR beta chain came from a study of T cells after yellow fever vaccination. TCRdb re-analysed the 5' RACE reads in MiXCR, keeping a single row per CDR3 protein. Here the sample spans around 250,000 distinct CDR3 sequences, 6% to 7.5% being singletons. The CDR3 totals 14 residues. The germline V gene has CDR1 SGHRS and CDR2 YFSETQ. This clonotype was observed a handful of times. The junction departs from the called germline gene at one end, perhaps through a read error. Sequenced material: CD4+ T cells sorted from PBMCs, taken 15 days after the yellow fever booster vaccination. This chain connects TRBV5-1 to TRBJ2-7; TRBD1 matches 7 bases. This clonotype was obtained from a man in his thirties or forties who received the YFV17D yellow fever vaccine. CDR3 in amino acids: CASSFWTGSFEQYF. CDR3 in DNA: TGCGCCAGCAGCTTCTGGACAGGTTCCTTCGAGCAGTACTTC.